This TCR beta chain is drawn from a study of blood T cell repertoires in COVID-19. Per the original methods: Amplification of reference gene primers was used by the study to estimate nucleated cell counts. The table came from immunoSEQ multiplex PCR; TCRdb's copy has only in-frame clones and leaves some out. V and J calls and clone size are those listed in that table; D and trimming were worked out from the DNA. The sample carries more than 65,000 clones, roughly 88% recorded once. Germline values: CDR1 MNHEY, CDR2 SVGEGT. V lost 5 bases, J lost 3 bases, and 9 bases stayed unmatched. CDR3 length: 17 amino acids.

Material for sequencing was peripheral blood. The sequence was obtained from a woman between 50 and 59 years old with acute or convalescent COVID-19. The chain has TRBV6-2 or TRBV6-3 and TRBJ2-4; 11 bases are a match to TRBD2. CDR3 sequence reads: CASSRLAGGEGKNIQYF. The CDR3 DNA reads as TGTGCCAGCAGTCGCCTAGCGGGAGGTGAAGGCAAAAACATTCAGTACTTC.